The clone carrying this T cell receptor (beta chain) has at least ten counts. The antigen is undetermined. These data are taken from a study of Ad26.COV2.S vaccination and SARS-CoV-2 variants. In the study overall: Trial arm assignment for the donor was COV1001 Ad26.COV2.S. Each vaccinee took Ad26.COV2.S intramuscularly, once or twice 56 days apart.

General study points: Reported post-vaccination CD8+ and CD4+ T cell responses to spike showed substantial breadth.

Method: immunoSEQ multiplex PCR; TCRdb's copy keeps in-frame clones and lacks some. The sample consists of around 400,000 clones, approximately 83% of them appearing once. Regarding treatment: some 19 received Ad26.COV2.S at low or high dose, single or two shots; roughly five received placebo; per-sample allocation not given. Material that was analyzed had been drawn on day 63 after the first vaccine or placebo injection. An adult of 18-55 years in Boston served as donor. V was pared by 2 bases and J by 3 bases, with 6 bases between. Germline assignment: CDR1 WNHNN and CDR2 SYGVQD (reference sequence). The length of the CDR3 is 13 residues.

This rearrangement joins TRBV10-1 to TRBJ2-3; possibly TRBD2 for D (6 bases). This receptor was identified in a person between 18 and 65 years old who received the Ad26.COV2.S COVID-19 vaccine or a placebo. Specimen: peripheral blood, collected in a trial of Ad26.COV2.S vaccine versus placebo. CDR3 region: CASSERETDTQYF. The CDR3 bases are TGCGCCAGCAGTGAGCGGGAGACAGATACGCAGTATTTT.